Each of the 18 T cell receptor beta chains below was sequenced from the same sample in a study of radiotherapy plus CTLA-4 blockade in lung cancer. Some clones are missing from TCRdb's copy, which holds only in-frame ones; the method was immunoSEQ multiplex PCR. The top ten hold approximately 2.6% of the sample, which has around 44,000 clones, approximately 77% seen once. The sequenced sample was peripheral blood, obtained from a patient treated with radiotherapy plus ipilimumab. These receptors all stem from a human donor with non-small cell lung cancer whose response to radiotherapy plus ipilimumab could not be evaluated.

This clone has a handful of counts. The J gene is TRBJ2-7, the V gene TRBV7-2, with D possibly matching TRBD1 (7 bases). The V and J ends lost 2 bases and 3 bases respectively, with 11 bases between them. Germline loops: CDR1 SGHTA, CDR2 FQGNSA. This CDR3 has 14 amino acids. The CDR3 loop reads CASSLMQGGYEQYF. The CDR3 DNA reads TGTGCCAGCAGCTTAATGCAGGGGGGCTACGAGCAGTACTTC.

The rearrangement uses TRBV5-4 and TRBJ2-3, with TRBD2 matching 8 bases. After removal of 4 bases from V and 6 bases from J, the junction contained 10 bases not matched to a gene. The CDR3 totals 15 residues. Germline CDR1 is SGHNT and CDR2 is YYREEE (reference sequence). As DNA, the CDR3 is TGTGCCAGCAGCCCGCCGGGAGGGGCTGGGGATACGCAGTATTTT. Translated, it gives CASSPPGGAGDTQYF.

This chain uses TRBV30 with TRBJ2-7, with D possibly TRBD2 on 7 matching bases. Trimming took 3 bases from V and 0 from J, leaving 15 bases between them. The CDR3 spans 15 residues. The germline gives CDR1 GTSNPN, CDR2 SVGIG (reference sequence). The chain's CDR3 is CAWRVRGGPSYEQYF. The CDR3 DNA reads as TGTGCCTGGAGAGTTAGGGGGGGCCCCTCCTACGAGCAGTACTTC.

The chain combines TRBV5-6 with TRBJ2-1; D is ambiguous. V was shortened by 0 bases and J by 0 bases, with 4 bases between the two germline ends. Germline CDR1 SGHDT, CDR2 YYEEEE. The CDR3 sequence is 14 residues long. The CDR3 bases are TGTGCCAGCAGCTTGGGGAGCTCCTACAATGAGCAGTTCTTC. Amino acid sequence: CASSLGSSYNEQFF.

Worth noting for this clone: The same CDR3 is also encoded by other DNA sequences in this sample. This chain links TRBV7-9 with TRBJ2-1, with 13 positions matching TRBD2. Germline V gives CDR1 SEHNR, CDR2 FQNEAQ (reference sequence). This CDR3 contains 18 residues. Trimming removed 2 bases from V and 7 bases from J; junction bases left unmatched: 11. The CDR3 region has the DNA TGTGCCAGCAGCTTACCACGACGACTAGCGGGAGGTAAGAATGAGCAGTTCTTC. Translating it yields CASSLPRRLAGGKNEQFF. The entire variable domain, with the rest obtained from reference TRBV7-9 and TRBJ2-1, is as follows: DTGVSQNPRHKITKRGQNVTFRCDPISEHNRLYWYRQTLGQGPEFLTYFQNEAQLEKSRLLSDRFSAERPKGSFSTLEIQRTEQGDSAMYLCASSLPRRLAGGKNEQFFGPGTRLTVL.

The V gene is TRBV5-1, the J gene TRBJ2-3; perhaps TRBD2 as D (6 bases). Trimming cost V 4 bases and J 0 bases, with 24 bases left between them. The CDR3 is 19 amino acids. Germline CDR1 reads SGHRS; CDR2 reads YFSETQ. The CDR3 bases are TGCGCCAGCAGCATGTCCGGCTTGGAGGGGACCCCTAGCACAGATACGCAGTATTTT. Translating it yields CASSMSGLEGTPSTDTQYF. The full variable domain, rest sourced from reference TRBV5-1 and TRBJ2-3, is KAGVTQTPRYLIKTRGQQVTLSCSPISGHRSVSWYQQTPGQGLQFLFEYFSETQRNKGNFPGRFSGRQFSNSRSEMNVSTLELGDSALYLCASSMSGLEGTPSTDTQYFGPGTRLTVL.

In this sample, this clone turned up a few times. The chain combines TRBV28 with TRBJ2-1; D not certain. The CDR3 has 10 amino acids. Germline CDR1 and CDR2: MDHEN and SYDVKM. V dropped 10 bases and J dropped 4 bases, with 5 bases sitting between them. The CDR3 nucleotides read TGTGCCACCGAGTACAATGAGCAGTTCTTC. Protein sequence: CATEYNEQFF. The variable domain in full, completed from reference TRBV28 and TRBJ2-1, reads DVKVTQSSRYLVKRTGEKVFLECVQDMDHENMFWYRQDPGLGLRLIYFSYDVKMKEKGDIPEGYSVSREKKERFSLILESASTNQTSMYLCATEYNEQFFGPGTRLTVL.

V usage is TRBV5-8 and J usage is TRBJ2-1, with D perhaps matching TRBD1 (5 bases). The CDR3 length is 13 residues. Looked up from germline, CDR1 is SGHTS and CDR2 is YDEGEE. Deletions cut 2 bases from V and 8 bases from J, with 11 bases between. The CDR3 DNA follows: TGTGCCAGCAGCTTAGGGCAGGGCTATGAGCAGTTCTTC. Translation: CASSLGQGYEQFF.

The V and J genes are TRBV19 and TRBJ2-1; the match to TRBD2 covers 14 bases. The V gene's germline CDR1 is LNHDA and CDR2 SQIVND (reference sequence). The V segment lost 11 bases and the J segment 6 bases; nucleotides outside the gene matches: 9. The CDR3 contains 15 residues. The CDR3 is CAVRTSGGNGNEQFF. CDR3 sequence (DNA): TGTGCCGTCCGGACTAGCGGGGGGAACGGCAATGAGCAGTTCTTC.

This chain links TRBV7-6 with TRBJ2-5; 14 bases agree with TRBD2. The CDR3 spans 18 residues. Trimming at V came to 5 bases and at J to 3 bases, leaving 11 bases not matched to a gene. The germline V gene has CDR1 SGHVS and CDR2 FNYEAQ. CDR3 sequence reads: CASSDNAPGLAGEETQYF. Here the CDR3 DNA reads TGTGCCAGCAGCGACAATGCCCCGGGACTAGCGGGGGAAGAGACCCAGTACTTC.

The J gene is TRBJ1-1, the V gene TRBV11-3; D gene unclear. Per germline, CDR1 SGHNT and CDR2 YENEEA. The CDR3 extends over 13 amino acids. The V end lost 0 bases, the J end lost 4 bases, and 6 bases lay between the germline ends. The CDR3 protein is CASSLDEGTEAFF. The CDR3 nucleotides read TGTGCCAGCAGCTTAGATGAGGGCACTGAAGCTTTCTTT.

Only a few counts were recorded for this clone. V usage is TRBV20-1 and J usage is TRBJ1-1; no clear D. The CDR3 is 11 amino acids. Germline CDR1 and CDR2: DFQATT and SNEGSKA (reference sequence). V was clipped by 6 bases and J by 1 base, with 6 bases between them. The DNA of the CDR3 is TGCAGTGCGGCGGAGAACACTGAAGCTTTCTTT. Translated, it gives CSAAENTEAFF.

This clone has more than one count but fewer than ten. The rearrangement joins TRBV5-1 to TRBJ2-1; D is perhaps TRBD2 (6 bases). This CDR3 contains 16 residues. The germline V gene encodes CDR1 SGHRS and CDR2 YFSETQ. Trimming shortened V by 1 base and J by 1 base, and 12 bases separated the two germline ends. CDR3 loop: CASSLTRGGSYNEQFF. As DNA, the CDR3 is TGCGCCAGCAGCTTGACGAGGGGAGGATCCTACAATGAGCAGTTCTTC.

The table lists this clone with a count of one. The rearrangement uses TRBV18 and TRBJ2-1, with TRBD1 matching over 8 bases. The germline CDR1 and CDR2 sequences are KGHSH and LQKENI. The CDR3 consists of 17 residues. The junction had 7 bases not matched to a gene; V was cut back by 3 bases and J by 0 bases. The CDR3 loop is CASSPLTGGSSYNEQFF. The CDR3 nucleotides read TGTGCCAGCTCACCTCTAACAGGGGGAAGCTCCTACAATGAGCAGTTCTTC.

This rearrangement joins TRBV29-1 to TRBJ2-5; unclear D gene. The germline CDR1 and CDR2 sequences are SQVTM and ANQGSEA. This CDR3 is 12 amino acids long. V was cut by 5 bases and J by 0 bases, with 7 bases left in between. For the CDR3, the DNA is TGCAGCGTTAACACGTACCAAGAGACCCAGTACTTC. Protein: CSVNTYQETQYF.

The genes are TRBV7-2 and TRBJ2-1, with no clear D. Per the germline V gene, CDR1 is SGHTA and CDR2 is FQGNSA. V shed 5 bases and J shed 8 bases, with 13 bases lying between them. The CDR3 covers 13 residues. This CDR3 reads CASSRSWVDEQFF. The CDR3 DNA follows: TGTGCCAGCAGCCGGAGCTGGGTCGATGAGCAGTTCTTC.

This clone was counted between two and nine times. The chain uses TRBV5-1 and TRBJ1-2, with a tentative D call TRBD1 (5 bases). Trimming left V 6 bases short and J 7 bases short, with 16 bases between. The CDR3 totals 13 residues. Per the germline V gene, CDR1 is SGHRS and CDR2 is YFSETQ. The chain's CDR3 is CASTSLRDSGYTF. CDR3 in DNA: TGCGCCAGCACCTCCCTCCGGGACTCTGGCTACACCTTC.

This clone has just one count. The genes are TRBV10-2 and TRBJ2-5, with 7 bases identical to TRBD2. Per germline, CDR1 WSHSY and CDR2 SAAADI. V trimming: 6 bases; J trimming: 5 bases; junction bases outside the gene matches: 9. The CDR3 spans 14 residues. CDR3: CASSHGGGGETQYF. The CDR3 DNA reads TGCGCCAGCAGCCATGGCGGGGGAGGGGAGACCCAGTACTTC.